A selection of T cell receptor beta chains follows, all from one sample in a study of blood T cell repertoires in COVID-19. The method was immunoSEQ multiplex PCR; TCRdb's version includes in-frame clones alone and lacks a portion of them. The table shows about 430,000 clones, with 88% occurring only once. The sample was PBMCs or T cells enriched from blood (not recorded which). The receptors were gathered from a woman aged 25 to 39 with acute COVID-19. Both conserved end residues are trimmed from each CDR3. The D gene is left open where the match is weak. Some rows have no size entry. The others give once, few or many, or a class for an expanded clone.

clone_size: once; j_call: TRBJ2-2; d_call: .; v_call: TRBV9; cdr3_aa: ASSVVGAASGELF
clone_size: .; j_call: TRBJ2-3; d_call: .; v_call: TRBV19; cdr3_aa: ASSIQGFGTDTQY
clone_size: .; j_call: TRBJ2-2; d_call: .; v_call: TRBV5-1; cdr3_aa: ASQAQGGIRELF
clone_size: once; j_call: TRBJ2-2; d_call: TRBD2; v_call: TRBV5-4; cdr3_aa: ASSLDGGAVSSGELF
clone_size: .; j_call: TRBJ1-6; d_call: .; v_call: TRBV7-9; cdr3_aa: ASSAAPGTSSYNSPLH
clone_size: .; j_call: TRBJ1-1; d_call: TRBD1; v_call: TRBV7-2; cdr3_aa: ASSLWTGGNTEAF
clone_size: .; j_call: TRBJ1-4; d_call: .; v_call: TRBV7-2; cdr3_aa: ASSLASRVEEKLF
clone_size: .; j_call: TRBJ1-2; d_call: .; v_call: TRBV5-1; cdr3_aa: ASSLAGDATGGYT
clone_size: .; j_call: TRBJ1-2; d_call: .; v_call: TRBV9; cdr3_aa: ASSQGFEANYGYT
clone_size: .; j_call: TRBJ1-5; d_call: .; v_call: TRBV24-1; cdr3_aa: ATSQGREYQPQH